Below, 25 T cell receptor beta chains from the same sample are listed, as sequenced in a study of spatial heterogeneity in lung cancer. TCRdb re-analysed the 5' RACE reads in MiXCR, keeping a single row per CDR3 protein. Of about 9,600 distinct CDR3 sequences detected, about 8% appear once; the ten largest clones hold 15% to 20%. Whole-study results and caveats: Counts of expanded intratumoral alpha and beta TCRs tracked tumor mutation counts.

Their target antigens are unknown. Time point noted: sample taken at primary tumor resection. The sample consisted of lung tumor tissue, taken at surgery. The source of these receptors is a male donor with early-stage non-small cell lung cancer.

As DNA, the CDR3 is TGCGCCAGCAGCTTCGGACAGGGAAACACTGAAGCTTTCTTT. It codes for CASSFGQGNTEAFF. The chain has TRBV5-1 and TRBJ1-1; TRBD1 agrees at 8 bases. The trim removed 2 bases at V and 2 bases at J, leaving 2 bases unmatched. Germline lookup yields CDR1 SGHRS and CDR2 YFSETQ. This CDR3 has 14 amino acids.

By share, this clonotype counts as medium-sized. This chain connects TRBV12-3 or TRBV12-4 to TRBJ2-1; D is possibly TRBD2 (6 bases). The CDR3 loop spans 13 amino acids. Between the trimmed V and J ends, which lost 1 base and 6 bases, there was a span of 7 bases. Written as DNA, the CDR3 is TGTGCCAGCAGTTTAGGCGGGGTCAATGAGCAGTTCTTC. Its translation: CASSLGGVNEQFF.

This clonotype was counted at least ten times. This chain connects TRBV3-1 to TRBJ2-2; 8 nucleotides align to TRBD2. The germline gives CDR1 LGHDT, CDR2 YNNKEL (reference sequence). V shed 3 bases and J 9 bases; nucleotides not matched to a gene: 12. The CDR3 is 16 amino acids. The CDR3 nucleotides read TGTGCCAGCAGCCATGCTACCGGGACTAGTAGGCGGGAGCTGTTTTTT. It is translated as CASSHATGTSRRELFF.

This clonotype was seen repeatedly, ten times or more. The chain carries TRBV9 and TRBJ1-1, with a tentative D call TRBD1 (6 bases). V was shortened by 2 bases and J by 5 bases, with 13 bases between the two germline ends. This CDR3 is 14 amino acids long. Per germline, CDR1 SGDLS and CDR2 YYNGEE. CDR3: CASSVGAGWTEAFF. CDR3 coding DNA: TGTGCCAGCAGCGTGGGGGCAGGGTGGACTGAAGCTTTCTTT.

This clonotype was detected ten times or more. The CDR3 region has the DNA TGTGCCAGCTCCCTGGGACAGGGGTTGCCAACTTTCTTT. It is translated as CASSLGQGLPTFF. The chain recombines TRBV18 with TRBJ1-1, with TRBD1 identical over 10 bases. V shed 6 bases and J 12 bases; nucleotides not matched to a gene: 10. The germline V gene encodes CDR1 KGHSH and CDR2 LQKENI. The CDR3 extends over 13 amino acids.

This clonotype was detected many times. The rearrangement uses TRBV6-1 and TRBJ2-7; 9 bases are shared with TRBD2. Germline V CDR1 and CDR2: MNHNS, SASEGT. After removal of 2 bases from V and 4 bases from J, the junction contained 6 bases not matched to a gene. The CDR3 loop spans 15 amino acids. The CDR3 region has the DNA TGTGCCAGCAGTGAACAGGCGGGAGGGTCTTACGAGCAGTACTTC. Residues: CASSEQAGGSYEQYF.

This clonotype was counted many times. J is TRBJ2-4 and V is TRBV7-9; the match to TRBD1 covers 8 bases. Trimming removed 1 base from V and 1 base from J; junction bases left unmatched: 0. The V gene's germline CDR1 is SEHNR and CDR2 FQNEAQ (reference sequence). The CDR3 is made up of 15 amino acids. CDR3 nucleotide sequence: TGTGCCAGCAGCTTAGGGGACAGGGCCAAAAACATTCAGTACTTC. Its translation is CASSLGDRAKNIQYF.

The rearrangement links TRBV20-1 to TRBJ1-1; D is undetermined. Trimming stripped 2 bases from V and 7 bases from J, with 11 bases between. The CDR3 is 12 residues long. Germline V gene sequence: CDR1 DFQATT, CDR2 SNEGSKA (reference sequence). The CDR3 region is CSARHGSSEAFF. For the CDR3, the DNA is TGCAGTGCTAGACATGGATCGAGTGAAGCTTTCTTT.

This clonotype occurred many times. V gene TRBV3-1 combines with J gene TRBJ1-6; D is unresolved. Germline V gene lookup returns CDR1 LGHDT and CDR2 YNNKEL (reference sequence). Trimming shortened V by 3 bases and J by 8 bases, and 5 bases separated the two germline ends. CDR3 size: 12 residues. In DNA, the CDR3 is TGTGCCAGCAGCCATCTTGATTCACCCCTCCACTTT. It translates to CASSHLDSPLHF.

The chain employs TRBV20-1 and TRBJ1-4; a weak D match, TRBD1 (5 bases). Between the trimmed V and J ends, which lost 2 bases and 6 bases, there was a span of 10 bases. Germline CDR1 DFQATT, CDR2 SNEGSKA (reference sequence). The CDR3 spans 13 residues. The CDR3 sequence: CSARSPGDEKLFF. DNA for the CDR3: TGCAGTGCTAGAAGCCCGGGGGATGAAAAACTGTTTTTT.

This clonotype was recorded a few times. The chain couples TRBV20-1 to TRBJ2-1, with 9 bases matching TRBD2. Germline assignment: CDR1 DFQATT and CDR2 SNEGSKA (reference sequence). V was clipped by 0 bases and J by 4 bases; unmatched bases: 7. The CDR3 covers 16 residues. For the CDR3, the DNA is TGCAGTGCTAGAGATGAACTAGCGGGTCTTTACAATGAGCAGTTCTTC. Its protein product is CSARDELAGLYNEQFF.

Within the sample, this clonotype is medium-sized (0.01 to 0.1%). The CDR3 sequence: CASSFGGAGNSPLHF. The CDR3 nucleotides are TGTGCCAGCAGTTTTGGGGGCGCGGGGAATTCACCCCTCCACTTT. The gene calls are TRBV28 and TRBJ1-6, with D possibly being TRBD1 (6 bases). V lost 3 bases and J lost 7, with 13 bases in between. CDR3 length equals 15 residues. In germline, CDR1 is MDHEN, CDR2 SYDVKM.

This clonotype was observed a few times. This CDR3 is CASSLAGTVQETQYF. CDR3 coding DNA: TGCGCCAGCAGCTTGGCCGGGACAGTCCAAGAGACCCAGTACTTC. The chain recombines TRBV5-1 with TRBJ2-5, with 7 bases fitting TRBD1. CDR1 is SGHRS and CDR2 is YFSETQ in the germline V gene. The CDR3 loop spans 15 amino acids. The ends lost 0 bases at V and 1 base at J; junction bases unmatched: 3.

The chain links TRBV30 to TRBJ1-3; D not resolved. The germline V and J ends were trimmed by 0 bases and 0 bases, with 12 bases remaining between them. This CDR3 is 16 amino acids long. Per the germline V gene, CDR1 is GTSNPN and CDR2 is SVGIG (reference sequence). The DNA for the CDR3 is TGTGCCTGGAGTGTATTTGCGTTGAGCTCTGGAAACACCATATATTTT. It encodes CAWSVFALSSGNTIYF.

This clonotype has a count of ten or more. CDR3 protein: CSATAIRSGPPFF. CDR3 DNA sequence: TGCAGTGCTACGGCGATCAGAAGCGGTCCCCCGTTCTTC. The chain links TRBV20-1 to TRBJ2-1; a weak D match, TRBD2 (5 bases). Between the trimmed V and J ends, which lost 4 bases and 15 bases, there was a span of 22 bases. Germline V gives CDR1 DFQATT, CDR2 SNEGSKA (reference sequence). The CDR3 has 13 residues.

This clonotype was counted many times. V and J are TRBV25-1 and TRBJ1-4; a possible D gene is TRBD1 (5 bases). The CDR3 sequence is 16 residues long. The V end lost 6 bases, the J end lost 0 bases, and 14 bases lay between the germline ends. Germline loops: CDR1 MGHDK, CDR2 SYGVNS. CDR3 bases: TGTGCCAGCAGATACCGCAGGGATGCAACTAATGAAAAACTGTTTTTT. It specifies CASRYRRDATNEKLFF.

The genes are TRBV5-1 and TRBJ2-6; D tentatively fits TRBD1 or TRBD2 (5 bases each). In germline, CDR1 is SGHRS, CDR2 YFSETQ. Between the trimmed V and J ends, which lost 4 bases and 0 bases, there was a span of 11 bases. There are 16 residues in the CDR3. The CDR3 loop reads CASSPGPRSGANVLTF. The CDR3, as DNA: TGCGCCAGCAGCCCGGGACCGCGCTCTGGGGCCAACGTCCTGACTTTC.

This clonotype counts as medium-sized (0.01 to 0.1%). This sequence joins TRBV6-2 or TRBV6-3 and TRBJ2-3; weak D call: TRBD1 (6 bases). The CDR3 runs to 13 residues. Germline V gene sequence: CDR1 MNHEY, CDR2 SVGEGT. The V end lost 9 bases, the J end lost 4 bases, and 14 bases lay between the germline ends. The CDR3 region is CARGDTPPDTQYF. For the CDR3, the DNA is TGTGCCAGGGGGGACACCCCCCCAGATACGCAGTATTTT.

This clonotype was counted ten times or more. The chain couples TRBV30 to TRBJ1-4; TRBD1 might be the D (6 bases). This CDR3 comprises 15 residues. CDR1 is GTSNPN and CDR2 is SVGIG in the germline V gene (reference sequence). Trimming took off 1 base at V and 7 bases at J, with 16 bases between the two ends. The CDR3 protein is CAWSDPSGGGEKLFF. The CDR3 coding sequence is TGTGCCTGGAGTGACCCCTCTGGGGGCGGTGAAAAACTGTTTTTT. The full variable domain, completed using reference TRBV30 and TRBJ1-4, is SQTIHQWPATLVQPVGSPLSLECTVEGTSNPNLYWYRQAAGRGLQLLFYSVGIGQISSEVPQNLSASRPQDRQFILSSKKLLLSDSGFYLCAWSDPSGGGEKLFFGSGTQLSVL.

This clonotype was observed many times. The chain is built from TRBV7-9 and TRBJ2-5, with 11 bases that match TRBD1. Germline values: CDR1 SEHNR, CDR2 FQNEAQ (reference sequence). This CDR3 region has 15 residues. The V gene end was trimmed by 5 bases and the J gene end by 4 bases; junction bases not matched to a gene: 6. The CDR3 is CASSLGQGARETQYF. CDR3 nucleotides: TGTGCCAGCAGCCTCGGACAGGGGGCGCGAGAGACCCAGTACTTC.

In this sample, this clonotype turned up many times. CDR3 sequence reads: CATSDFGLAGEETQYF. The CDR3 nucleotides are TGTGCCACCAGTGATTTCGGACTAGCGGGGGAAGAGACCCAGTACTTC. V usage is TRBV24-1 and J usage is TRBJ2-5; 13 bases agree with TRBD2. This CDR3 has 16 amino acids. With V trimmed by 1 base and J by 3 bases, 1 base remained unmatched. Germline values: CDR1 KGHDR, CDR2 SFDVKD.

This clonotype was found many times. This chain links TRBV20-1 with TRBJ1-1; D is ambiguous. The CDR3 sequence is 12 residues long. CDR1 is DFQATT and CDR2 is SNEGSKA in the germline V gene (reference sequence). The V end was cut by 5 bases, the J end by 1 base, with 8 bases between. CDR3 sequence: CSAENRNTEAFF. The CDR3 DNA reads as TGCAGTGCTGAGAACAGGAACACTGAAGCTTTCTTT.

This clonotype was seen ten or more times. The chain uses TRBV12-3 or TRBV12-4 and TRBJ1-5, with TRBD1 as a possible D gene (6 bases). The V gene lost 3 bases and the J gene lost 4 bases, with 19 bases spanning the gap. The CDR3 is made up of 17 amino acids. The CDR3 nucleotides read TGTGCCAGCAGTTTGGGACCACGGACAGTGATGAATCAGCCCCAGCATTTT. Its protein is CASSLGPRTVMNQPQHF.

This clonotype appeared a few times. V and J are TRBV20-1 and TRBJ2-2; D is ambiguous. There are 14 residues in the CDR3. Trimming removed 6 bases from V and 0 bases from J, with 11 bases in between. Germline V gene data show CDR1 as DFQATT and CDR2 as SNEGSKA (reference sequence). DNA of the CDR3: TGCAGTGCGGGCCGCAAGGCGAACACCGGGGAGCTGTTTTTT. Protein product: CSAGRKANTGELFF.

This clonotype appeared a few times. The J gene is TRBJ2-3, the V gene TRBV5-1, with D tentatively TRBD2 (5 bases). This CDR3 is built from 15 residues. Germline V gene sequence: CDR1 SGHRS, CDR2 YFSETQ. Deletions cut 3 bases from V and 4 bases from J, with 15 bases between. For the CDR3, the DNA is TGCGCCAGCAGCTCGGCGACTCCCGGGGCAGATACGCAGTATTTT. It codes for CASSSATPGADTQYF.